This T cell receptor (beta chain) derives from a study of PD-L1 blockade in urothelial cancer. In the study overall: Atezolizumab, begun by patients around 2014, was given at 1,200 mg intravenously every 3 weeks. Blood-derived samples held a median about 150,000 T cells.

This table comes from immunoSEQ multiplex PCR, and its TCRdb copy is limited to in-frame clones, with some not included. The table records approximately 63,000 clones, over 75% of them present only once. Germline-derived CDR1 and CDR2 are SEHNR and FQNEAQ (reference sequence). V lost 4 bases and J lost 4, with 23 bases in between. This CDR3 is built from 18 residues. Time point noted: pretreatment peripheral blood. The chain combines TRBV7-9 with TRBJ2-1; weak D call: TRBD2 (6 bases). This material consisted of PBMCs, taken around atezolizumab (anti-PD-L1) treatment. The origin of this receptor is a man aged 65 to 79 with urothelial cancer. CDR3 nucleotide sequence: TGTGCCAGCAGCTCGACACAACTACCCGGGACTTTATACAATGAGCAGTTCTTC. Amino acids: CASSSTQLPGTLYNEQFF.